The T cell receptor beta chain under discussion was sequenced for a study of blood T cell repertoires in COVID-19. TCRdb keeps only in-frame clones here, not all; method: immunoSEQ multiplex PCR. Among about 150,000 clones listed, about 90% were seen once. In germline, CDR1 is SGHAT, CDR2 FQNNGV. Deletions cut 4 bases from V and 0 bases from J, with 12 bases between. The length of the CDR3 is 15 residues. Material: PBMCs or T cells enriched from blood (not recorded which). The genes are TRBV11-2 and TRBJ1-2; unclear D gene. The clonotype originates from a woman aged 45 to 65 who had recovered from COVID-19. CDR3 residues: CASSSRTVANYGYTF. The CDR3 nucleotides read TGTGCCAGCAGCTCTCGAACCGTAGCTAACTATGGCTACACCTTC.